A single sample is the source of the 22 T cell receptor beta chains below, sequenced in a study of monozygotic twins with inflammatory bowel disease. TCRdb re-analyzed the 5' RACE reads; it lists each CDR3 protein once, without DNA. This sample's table has 330,000 or so distinct CDR3 sequences. The specimen sequenced was blood. The receptors here all came from a human donor with ulcerative colitis or Crohn's disease, or a healthy co-twin of an affected twin (not recorded which).

J is TRBJ2-5 and V is TRBV5-6; no DNA is available, so the TRBD1 call from TCRdb remains unchecked. CDR1 and CDR2 (germline): SGHDT, YYEEEE. CDR3 length: 15 amino acids. Here the CDR3 reads CASSHKGGSEETQYF.

J is TRBJ2-4 and V is TRBV5-1; TCRdb names TRBD1, which stays unverified in the absence of DNA. CDR3 length: 16 amino acids. Germline CDR1 SGHRS, CDR2 YFSETQ. CDR3 sequence: CASSLSGGLAKNIQYF.

CDR3: CASRAGRDTQYF. This chain uses TRBV11-2 with TRBJ2-3. The CDR3 has 12 residues. Germline V gene sequence: CDR1 SGHAT, CDR2 FQNNGV.

The V and J genes are TRBV27 and TRBJ2-1; TCRdb picks TRBD2, but there is no DNA to check that call. The CDR3 is made up of 19 amino acids. CDR1 and CDR2 from the germline V gene are MNHEY and SMNVEV (reference sequence). The CDR3: CASSLSGGTSGSSYNEQFF.

J is TRBJ2-3 and V is TRBV5-1; TCRdb names TRBD2, which stays unverified in the absence of DNA. This CDR3 has 15 residues. The germline gives CDR1 SGHRS, CDR2 YFSETQ. CDR3 protein: CASSPGLPGGGTQYF.

The rearrangement uses TRBV29-1 and TRBJ2-1; as DNA is missing, the TRBD2 call by TCRdb cannot be tested. Germline CDR1 SQVTM, CDR2 ANQGSEA. The CDR3 runs to 14 residues. The CDR3 region is CSSGLAGGPGEQFF.

The chain couples TRBV12-3 or TRBV12-4 to TRBJ1-1; there is no DNA to check the TCRdb D call of TRBD1. The CDR3 length is 16 residues. The chain's CDR3 is CASSAGAETLNTEAFF.

The chain employs TRBV18 and TRBJ2-1; the TCRdb D gene call, TRBD1, has no DNA to confirm it. This CDR3 region has 14 residues. CDR1 and CDR2 from the germline V gene are KGHSH and LQKENI. CDR3 loop: CASSPFGQYNEQFF. Full variable domain (outside the CDR3, taken from reference TRBV18 and TRBJ2-1): NAGVMQNPRHLVRRRGQEARLRCSPMKGHSHVYWYRQLPEEGLKFMVYLQKENIIDESGMPKERFSAEFPKEGPSILRIQQVVRGDSAAYFCASSPFGQYNEQFFGPGTRLTVL.

The V and J genes are TRBV27 and TRBJ1-2. Germline values: CDR1 MNHEY, CDR2 SMNVEV (reference sequence). The CDR3 runs to 15 residues. CDR3: CASSLRGSYRYGYTF.

The chain couples TRBV20-1 to TRBJ2-7; as DNA is missing, the TRBD1 call by TCRdb cannot be tested. Germline CDR1 DFQATT, CDR2 SNEGSKA (reference sequence). This CDR3 contains 15 residues. This chain's CDR3 is CSARDEAPNYYEQYF.

The chain carries TRBV4-3 and TRBJ2-7; TCRdb calls TRBD2, which cannot be checked without DNA. The CDR3 runs 15 residues. The germline gives CDR1 LGHNA, CDR2 YSLEER. The CDR3 loop is CASSQDQGRRREQYF.

The chain joins TRBV29-1 to TRBJ2-7; the TCRdb call, TRBD1, lacks DNA for checking. The CDR3 sequence is 13 residues long. Germline V gene lookup returns CDR1 SQVTM and CDR2 ANQGSEA. The CDR3: CSVGGQGGYEQYF.

The chain carries TRBV14 and TRBJ2-1; TCRdb reports TRBD1, a call that lacks DNA to check it against. Germline loops: CDR1 SGHDN, CDR2 FVKESK. The CDR3 length is 16 residues. CDR3 region: CASSRWTGQAYNEQFF.

J is TRBJ1-5 and V is TRBV7-2. Germline CDR1 is SGHTA and CDR2 is FQGNSA. CDR3 length equals 15 residues. The CDR3 reads CASSPAEGFNQPQHF. Looking up the rest from reference TRBV7-2 and TRBJ1-5 gives the full variable domain: GAGVSQSPSNKVTEKGKDVELRCDPISGHTALYWYRQSLGQGLEFLIYFQGNSAPDKSGLPSDRFSAERTGGSVSTLTIQRTQQEDSAVYLCASSPAEGFNQPQHFGDGTRLSIL.

The rearrangement uses TRBV13 and TRBJ2-7; the TCRdb D gene call, TRBD2, has no DNA to confirm it. The CDR3 extends over 15 amino acids. The germline V gene encodes CDR1 PRHDT and CDR2 FYEKMQ (reference sequence). The CDR3 here is CASSQTSGKTYEQYF.

CDR3 residues: CAISESGTGSSGANVLTF. The genes are TRBV10-3 and TRBJ2-6; TCRdb's D gene call, TRBD1, goes unchecked for lack of DNA. This CDR3 is 18 amino acids long. Germline CDR1 ENHRY, CDR2 SYGVKD.

This sequence joins TRBV12-3 or TRBV12-4 and TRBJ2-7; TCRdb's D call, TRBD1, is unchecked because there is no DNA. The CDR3 is 16 residues long. The CDR3 spells CASSLALGQGTYEQYF.

This chain uses TRBV10-3 with TRBJ2-2. The CDR3 loop spans 13 amino acids. Per the germline V gene, CDR1 is ENHRY and CDR2 is SYGVKD. CDR3: CAISERVTGELFF.

CDR3: CASSLTGGHNTEAFF. This chain joins TRBV7-3 and TRBJ1-1; TCRdb names TRBD1, which stays unverified in the absence of DNA. Germline V CDR1 and CDR2: SGHTA, FQGTGA. CDR3 length: 15 amino acids.

The chain joins TRBV27 to TRBJ2-7. The CDR3 is made up of 17 amino acids. From germline, CDR1 is MNHEY and CDR2 SMNVEV (reference sequence). CDR3 sequence: CASRLQITSRSWYEQYF.

The V and J genes are TRBV28 and TRBJ2-1. Germline CDR1 MDHEN, CDR2 SYDVKM. This CDR3 contains 15 residues. This CDR3 reads CASSLDGRSYNEQFF.

The rearrangement uses TRBV11-2 and TRBJ2-6. Germline V lookup: CDR1 SGHAT, CDR2 FQNNGV. The CDR3 spans 16 residues. The CDR3 spells CASSLVSGSGANVLTF.